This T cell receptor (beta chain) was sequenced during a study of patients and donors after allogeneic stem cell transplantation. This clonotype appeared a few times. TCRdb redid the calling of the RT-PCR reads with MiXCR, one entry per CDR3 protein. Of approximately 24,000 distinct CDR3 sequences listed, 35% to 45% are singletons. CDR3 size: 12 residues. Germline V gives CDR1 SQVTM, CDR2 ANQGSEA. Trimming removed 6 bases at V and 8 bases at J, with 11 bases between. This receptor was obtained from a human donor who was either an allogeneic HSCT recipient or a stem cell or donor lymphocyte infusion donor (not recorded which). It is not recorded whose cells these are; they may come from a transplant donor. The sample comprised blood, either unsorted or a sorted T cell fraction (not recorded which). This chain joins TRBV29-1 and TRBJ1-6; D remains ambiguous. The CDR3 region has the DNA TGCAGCGTCCGATCGGGAGATTCACCCCTCCACTTT. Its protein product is CSVRSGDSPLHF.